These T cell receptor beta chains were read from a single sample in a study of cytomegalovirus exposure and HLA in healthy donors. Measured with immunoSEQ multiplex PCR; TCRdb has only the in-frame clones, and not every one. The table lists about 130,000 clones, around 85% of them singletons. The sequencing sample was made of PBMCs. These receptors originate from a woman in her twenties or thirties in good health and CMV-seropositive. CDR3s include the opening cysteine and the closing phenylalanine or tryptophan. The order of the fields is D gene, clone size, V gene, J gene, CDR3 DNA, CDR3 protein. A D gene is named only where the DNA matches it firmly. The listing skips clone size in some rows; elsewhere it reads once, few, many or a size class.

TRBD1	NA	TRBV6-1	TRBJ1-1	TGTGCCAGCAGTGGAGGACAGGGGACCTCTCGGGCCTTT	CASSGGQGTSRAF
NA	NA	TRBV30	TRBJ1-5	TGTGCCTGGAGTGTAGAGGTGGGGGGGGGCAATCAGCCCCAGCATTTT	CAWSVEVGGGNQPQHF
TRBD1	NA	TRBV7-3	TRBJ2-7	TGTGCCAGCAGCTTATACAGGGGGCGTAACGAGCAGTACTTC	CASSLYRGRNEQYF
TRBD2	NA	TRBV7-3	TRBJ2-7	TGTGCCAGCAGCTTCGGGAGGGGATACGAGCAGTACTTC	CASSFGRGYEQYF
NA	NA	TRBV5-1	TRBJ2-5	TGCGCCAGCAGCTACTCCTTCGGGTCGGCAAAAGAGACCCAGTACTTC	CASSYSFGSAKETQYF
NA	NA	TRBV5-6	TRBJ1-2	TGTGCCAGCAGCGATGGGGGGGGGTACGGCTACACCTTC	CASSDGGGYGYTF
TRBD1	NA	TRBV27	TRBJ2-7	TGTGCCAGCAGTTCCCCGGGACAGGGCCACGAGCAGTACTTC	CASSSPGQGHEQYF
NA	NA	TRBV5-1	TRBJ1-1	TGCGCCAGCAGCTTAGGGGGTTCCACTGAAGCTTTCTTT	CASSLGGSTEAFF
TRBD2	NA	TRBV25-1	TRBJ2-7	TGTGCCAGCAGTTCCTCCGGGGGGGGACATTCCTACGAGCAGTACTTC	CASSSSGGGHSYEQYF
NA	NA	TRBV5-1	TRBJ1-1	TGCGCCAGCAGCTTGGGTCCGGGTTCGAACACTGAAGCTTTCTTT	CASSLGPGSNTEAFF
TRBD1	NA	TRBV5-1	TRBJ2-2	TGCGCCAGCAGCTTGGAAGGACAGGGGGCCGGGGAGCTGTTTTTT	CASSLEGQGAGELFF
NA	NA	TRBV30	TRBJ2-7	TGTGCCTGGAGTGTACGGGGCTACGAGCAGTACTTC	CAWSVRGYEQYF
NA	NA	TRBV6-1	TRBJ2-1	TGTGCCAGCAGTGTGGACAGATACAATGAGCAGTTCTTC	CASSVDRYNEQFF
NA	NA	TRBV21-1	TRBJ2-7	TGTGCCAGCAGCAAAGGTGGGGACAGAACCTACGAGCAGTACTTC	CASSKGGDRTYEQYF
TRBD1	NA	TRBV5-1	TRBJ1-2	TGCGCCAGCAGCTTGGTGGCAGGGGGCTTTGACTATGGCTACACCTTC	CASSLVAGGFDYGYTF
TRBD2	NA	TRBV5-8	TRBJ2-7	TGTGCCAGCAGCTTGGACGGGGACTACGGGCAGTACTTC	CASSLDGDYGQYF
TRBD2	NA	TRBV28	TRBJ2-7	TGTGCCAGCACCCGGGGGGGCTACGAGCAGTACTTC	CASTRGGYEQYF
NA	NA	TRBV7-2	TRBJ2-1	TGTGCCAGCGCGGCCCCCGGGGTTGGCTACAATGAGCAGTTCTTC	CASAAPGVGYNEQFF
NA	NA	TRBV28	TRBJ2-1	TGTGCCAGCAGCCGCGGCGGCGGACAATACAATGAGCAGTTCTTC	CASSRGGGQYNEQFF
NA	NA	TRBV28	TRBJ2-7	TGTGCCAGCAGTTTAGCGAGCGACGAGCAGTACTTC	CASSLASDEQYF
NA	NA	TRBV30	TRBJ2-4	TGTGCCTGGAGTCCCCGAAGGGAGATCAACATTCAGTACTTC	CAWSPRREINIQYF
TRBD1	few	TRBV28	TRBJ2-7	TGTGCCAGCACCCATGACAGGGACCACGAGCAGTACTTC	CASTHDRDHEQYF
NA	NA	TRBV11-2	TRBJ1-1	TGTGCCAGCAGCTTGGGGGGGAACACTGAAGCTTTCTTT	CASSLGGNTEAFF
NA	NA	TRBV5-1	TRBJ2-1	TGCGCCAGCAGCTTGGAGGGGGGGGGCTACAATGAGCAGTTCTTC	CASSLEGGGYNEQFF
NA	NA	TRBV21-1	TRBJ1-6	TGTGCCAGCACCCCCCGGGACTGCCGAGGGGAATCACCCCTCCACTTT	CASTPRDCRGESPLHF
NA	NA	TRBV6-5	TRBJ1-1	TGTGCCAGCAGCCCCTCGGGGGGGAGGGAATCTGAAGCTTTCTTT	CASSPSGGRESEAFF
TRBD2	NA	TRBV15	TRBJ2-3	TGTGCCACCAGCAGCCCCCTAGCGGGAGAAGATACGCAGTATTTT	CATSSPLAGEDTQYF
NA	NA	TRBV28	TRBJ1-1	TGTGCCAGCACCGAGGTCAACACTGAAGCTTTCTTT	CASTEVNTEAFF
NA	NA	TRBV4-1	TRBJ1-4	TGCGCCAGCAGCCAAGGGGGGGCGGGGGCGAAGGAAAAACTGTTTTTT	CASSQGGAGAKEKLFF
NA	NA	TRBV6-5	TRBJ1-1	TGTGCCAGCAGTTACTCGAACTCAGGACAAAACACTGAAGCTTTCTTT	CASSYSNSGQNTEAFF
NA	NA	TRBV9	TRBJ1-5	TGTGCCAGCGGGGCAGGGGTAAATCAGCCCCAGCATTTT	CASGAGVNQPQHF
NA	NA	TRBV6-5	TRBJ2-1	TGTGCCAGCCCGGGATCCTACAATGAGCAGTTCTTC	CASPGSYNEQFF
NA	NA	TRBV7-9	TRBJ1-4	TGTGCCAGCAGCTTTTCTAGGAGTGCAACTAATGAAAAACTGTTTTTT	CASSFSRSATNEKLFF
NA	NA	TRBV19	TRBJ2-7	TGTGCCAGTAGTAGTTCCGGGATAGCAACCTACGAGCAGTACTTC	CASSSSGIATYEQYF
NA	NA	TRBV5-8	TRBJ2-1	TGTGCCAGCAGCTTGGGCGCGGGTCCCCATGAGCAGTTCTTC	CASSLGAGPHEQFF